What follows are 27 T cell receptor beta chains derived from one specimen sequenced in a study of T cells in Graves' hyperthyroidism and ophthalmopathy. It was RNA transcripts that yielded the amplified TCR beta CDR3 regions. First-round RT-PCR with HTBI primers amplified the TCR CDR3 region. TCRdb itself ran the multiplex PCR reads through MiXCR, one entry per CDR3 protein. The sample includes about 360,000 distinct CDR3 sequences, about 13% of them seen just once. Sequencing used blood. The origin of the receptors is a man aged 30 to 39 with Graves' hyperthyroidism that later progressed to Graves' ophthalmopathy.

As for this clonotype: This may be a read error: a much more frequent sequence differs by one nucleotide. The chain is built from TRBV10-3 and TRBJ2-7; D perhaps matches TRBD1 (5 bases). The ends were cut back, 3 bases at V and 7 bases at J, with 13 bases in the middle. CDR3 size: 13 residues. From germline, CDR1 is ENHRY and CDR2 SYGVKD. The CDR3 nucleotides read TGTGCCATCAGTGATTTCAAGGGGCGGGAGCAGTACTTC. Encoded protein: CAISDFKGREQYF.

There are many counts of this clonotype. This chain joins TRBV2 and TRBJ1-2; no reliable D call. Germline V lookup: CDR1 SNHLY, CDR2 FYNNEI. The CDR3 runs to 14 residues. V was clipped by 6 bases and J by 0 bases, with 11 bases between them. CDR3 nucleotides: TGTGCCAGCAGATTAGGTAGTTCTAACTATGGCTACACCTTC. Translating it yields CASRLGSSNYGYTF. The variable domain in full, with the rest retrieved from reference TRBV2 and TRBJ1-2, is EPEVTQTPSHQVTQMGQEVILRCVPISNHLYFYWYRQILGQKVEFLVSFYNNEISEKSEIFDDQFSVERPDGSNFTLKIRSTKLEDSAMYFCASRLGSSNYGYTFGSGTRLTVV.

The V gene is TRBV3-1, the J gene TRBJ2-1; tentatively, D is TRBD1 (6 bases). This CDR3 region has 15 residues. Germline V lookup: CDR1 LGHDT, CDR2 YNNKEL (reference sequence). Trimming took off 0 bases at V and 2 bases at J, with 8 bases between the two ends. This chain's CDR3 is CASSQEGAPYNEQFF. The CDR3 DNA is TGTGCCAGCAGCCAAGAGGGGGCCCCCTACAATGAGCAGTTCTTC.

This clonotype came up a few times. The chain recombines TRBV10-3 with TRBJ1-4; tentatively, D is TRBD1 (5 bases). CDR1 and CDR2 from the germline V gene are ENHRY and SYGVKD. This CDR3 region has 12 residues. V lost 10 bases to trimming and J lost 4 bases, with 10 bases between them. The DNA for the CDR3 is TGTGCCACCCGGACAAGTAATGAAAAACTGTTTTTT. Encoded protein: CATRTSNEKLFF.

This clonotype was counted only a few times. The chain is built from TRBV30 and TRBJ1-5, with D possibly being TRBD1 (6 bases). There are 12 residues in the CDR3. Germline V CDR1 and CDR2: GTSNPN, SVGIG (reference sequence). V dropped 0 bases and J dropped 11 bases, with 11 bases sitting between them. The CDR3 DNA sequence: TGTGCCTGGAGTGTGGGGGGGCGGTCCCAGCATTTT. It codes for CAWSVGGRSQHF.

This sequence joins TRBV6-5 and TRBJ1-5; 7 nucleotides agree with TRBD1. CDR1 and CDR2 (germline): MNHEY, SVGAGI. This CDR3 region has 15 residues. V was clipped by 2 bases and J by 6 bases; unmatched bases: 7. The CDR3 nucleotides are TGTGCCAGCAGTTACGCGACAGGGTTGGGTCAGCCCCAGCATTTT. Residues: CASSYATGLGQPQHF.

This clonotype was counted a few times. V and J are TRBV30 and TRBJ1-1; D might be TRBD1 (6 bases). CDR3 length: 12 residues. V was clipped by 6 bases and J by 2 bases, with 10 bases between them. CDR1 GTSNPN and CDR2 SVGIG come from the germline V gene (reference sequence). The CDR3 bases are TGTGCCTGCAACAGGGAAAACACTGAAGCTTTCTTT. Protein product: CACNRENTEAFF.

The chain carries TRBV20-1 and TRBJ2-3; tentatively, D is TRBD2 (5 bases). The germline V gene has CDR1 DFQATT and CDR2 SNEGSKA (reference sequence). The length of the CDR3 is 16 residues. The V end lost 1 base, the J end lost 5 bases, and 19 bases lay between the germline ends. The CDR3 reads CSARAEGWGTGDTQYF. CDR3 nucleotide sequence: TGCAGTGCTAGAGCTGAGGGTTGGGGAACTGGAGATACGCAGTATTTT.

The V and J genes are TRBV7-9 and TRBJ1-3; D call uncertain. CDR1 is SEHNR and CDR2 is FQNEAQ in the germline V gene (reference sequence). Trimming took 10 bases from V and 0 from J, leaving 16 bases between them. The CDR3 runs to 15 residues. The CDR3 protein is CATVRGLGSGNTIYF. CDR3 sequence (DNA): TGTGCCACGGTCCGGGGATTGGGCTCTGGAAACACCATATATTTT.

This chain uses TRBV30 with TRBJ2-3, with D tentatively TRBD2 (5 bases). V was cut by 4 bases and J by 4 bases, with 15 bases left in between. CDR1 is GTSNPN, CDR2 SVGIG, per germline (reference sequence). The CDR3 consists of 14 residues. For the CDR3, the DNA is TGTGCCTGGATCCTGCAGATGGGAGCAGATACGCAGTATTTT. Residues: CAWILQMGADTQYF.

This clonotype showed up many times. J is TRBJ1-5 and V is TRBV3-1; unclear D gene. The germline V gene has CDR1 LGHDT and CDR2 YNNKEL (reference sequence). The CDR3 is made up of 14 amino acids. V was trimmed by 2 bases and J by 6 bases, leaving 11 bases between them. Here the CDR3 reads CASSQSIEGQPQHF. DNA of the CDR3: TGTGCCAGCAGCCAAAGCATCGAGGGTCAGCCCCAGCATTTT.

The rearrangement links TRBV24-1 to TRBJ1-2, with D unresolved. V lost 4 bases to trimming and J lost 4 bases, with 12 bases between them. The CDR3 consists of 14 residues. Germline CDR1 KGHDR, CDR2 SFDVKD. The CDR3 DNA follows: TGTGCCACCAGTGAATCGACACCTTCCTATGGCTACACCTTC. It yields the protein CATSESTPSYGYTF.

This chain links TRBV9 with TRBJ1-4; D may be TRBD1 (6 bases). Germline assignment: CDR1 SGDLS and CDR2 YYNGEE. The CDR3 runs to 14 residues. The V and J ends lost 4 bases and 8 bases respectively, with 15 bases between them. As DNA, the CDR3 is TGTGCCAGCAGCCGAACAGGGAGGGACGAAAAACTGTTTTTT. This sequence encodes CASSRTGRDEKLFF.

The gene calls are TRBV6-5 and TRBJ2-2, with TRBD1 as a possible D gene (6 bases). Germline V gene sequence: CDR1 MNHEY, CDR2 SVGAGI. Between the trimmed V and J ends, which lost 4 bases and 6 bases, there was a span of 12 bases. The CDR3 sequence is 14 residues long. CDR3 nucleotides: TGTGCCAGCAGTTCCCTCGAGGGGGCCGGGGAGCTGTTTTTT. It specifies CASSSLEGAGELFF.

The chain combines TRBV19 with TRBJ1-5, with TRBD1 identical over 10 bases. V gave up 7 bases and J gave up 1 base; unmatched junction bases: 10. CDR1 and CDR2 (germline): LNHDA, SQIVND (reference sequence). The CDR3 is made up of 17 amino acids. CDR3 sequence: CASMSGQGVFSNQPQHF. The CDR3 DNA is TGTGCCAGTATGTCCGGACAGGGGGTCTTCAGCAATCAGCCCCAGCATTTT. The variable domain in full, with the rest retrieved from reference TRBV19 and TRBJ1-5, is DGGITQSPKYLFRKEGQNVTLSCEQNLNHDAMYWYRQDPGQGLRLIYYSQIVNDFQKGDIAEGYSVSREKKESFPLTVTSAQKNPTAFYLCASMSGQGVFSNQPQHFGDGTRLSIL.

Many counts were recorded for this clonotype. The gene calls are TRBV12-3 or TRBV12-4 and TRBJ1-5, with D uncertain. CDR3 length: 19 amino acids. Deletions cut 4 bases from V and 0 bases from J, with 22 bases between. The CDR3 nucleotides are TGTGCCAGCAGTTCCTGGGCCTTCCTATCCGAGTATAGCAATCAGCCCCAGCATTTT. Amino acids: CASSSWAFLSEYSNQPQHF.

This clonotype was counted only a few times. The chain couples TRBV12-3 or TRBV12-4 to TRBJ2-2; 8 nucleotides match TRBD1. J gave up 4 bases and V 5 bases, and 3 bases lay outside the gene matches. The CDR3 has 14 amino acids. CDR3: CASSRTGTTGELFF. The CDR3 nucleotides read TGTGCCAGCAGTAGGACAGGGACCACCGGGGAGCTGTTTTTT.

This clonotype has just a few counts. V is TRBV10-2 and J is TRBJ2-3; 7 bases line up with TRBD1. After removal of 6 bases from V and 6 bases from J, the junction contained 21 bases not matched to a gene. This CDR3 has 18 amino acids. From germline, CDR1 is WSHSY and CDR2 SAAADI. CDR3 sequence: CASREIPGQPIQADTQYF. The DNA of the CDR3 is TGCGCCAGCAGGGAAATTCCGGGACAGCCTATCCAGGCGGATACGCAGTATTTT.

This clonotype showed up many times. The chain combines TRBV24-1 with TRBJ1-5; TRBD1 is a possible D gene (5 bases). The V end lost 3 bases, the J end lost 0 bases, and 8 bases lay between the germline ends. The CDR3 length is 15 residues. Germline V gene sequence: CDR1 KGHDR, CDR2 SFDVKD. The CDR3 spells CATSDRGYSNQPQHF. Written as DNA, the CDR3 is TGTGCCACCAGTGATCGGGGGTATAGCAATCAGCCCCAGCATTTT.

This clonotype has only a few counts. The chain joins TRBV20-1 to TRBJ2-2, with TRBD2 identical over 9 bases. Germline assignment: CDR1 DFQATT and CDR2 SNEGSKA (reference sequence). Trimming took 5 bases from V and 3 from J; bases not matched to a gene: 1. This CDR3 spans 13 amino acids. In DNA, the CDR3 is TGCAGTGCTGAGCGGGGGGACACCGGGGAGCTGTTTTTT. It yields the protein CSAERGDTGELFF.

This rearrangement joins TRBV9 to TRBJ1-5; D remains ambiguous. V lost 0 bases and J lost 0, with 10 bases in between. The CDR3 loop spans 16 amino acids. Germline V lookup: CDR1 SGDLS, CDR2 YYNGEE. CDR3 nucleotide sequence: TGTGCCAGCAGCGTAGGAGATGGGTCTAGCAATCAGCCCCAGCATTTT. This gives the protein CASSVGDGSSNQPQHF. The full variable domain, completed using reference TRBV9 and TRBJ1-5, is DSGVTQTPKHLITATGQRVTLRCSPRSGDLSVYWYQQSLDQGLQFLIQYYNGEERAKGNILERFSAQQFPDLHSELNLSSLELGDSALYFCASSVGDGSSNQPQHFGDGTRLSIL.

The table lists this clonotype with a few counts. The V gene is TRBV28, the J gene TRBJ2-7; no reliable D call. Germline values: CDR1 MDHEN, CDR2 SYDVKM. The V end was cut by 0 bases, the J end by 7 bases, with 10 bases between. The length of the CDR3 is 13 residues. The chain's CDR3 is CASSLWDPKEQYF. The DNA for the CDR3 is TGTGCCAGCAGTTTATGGGACCCAAAGGAGCAGTACTTC.

This clonotype has a count of ten or more. The rearrangement joins TRBV6-1 to TRBJ2-6; tentatively, D is TRBD1 (6 bases). The CDR3 is 16 residues long. Trimming left V 5 bases short and J 2 bases short, with 13 bases between. Germline V lookup: CDR1 MNHNS, CDR2 SASEGT. This CDR3 reads CASSPTGRAGANVLTF. As DNA, the CDR3 is TGTGCCAGCAGTCCTACAGGGCGGGCTGGGGCCAACGTCCTGACTTTC.

This clonotype occurred a few times. This chain uses TRBV7-9 with TRBJ2-5, with D maybe TRBD1 (5 bases). The CDR3 is 14 residues long. Germline CDR1 reads SEHNR; CDR2 reads FQNEAQ (reference sequence). V was pared by 4 bases and J by 2 bases, with 11 bases between. CDR3 sequence (DNA): TGTGCCAGCAGCTACGACAGAGTTCAAGAGACCCAGTACTTC. This sequence encodes CASSYDRVQETQYF.

This clonotype showed up many times. CDR3 bases: TGTGCCACCTCAGCCTTCTCGGACAGGGCGGGAGATACGCAGTATTTT. This gives the protein CATSAFSDRAGDTQYF. This sequence joins TRBV24-1 and TRBJ2-3; 8 nucleotides agree with TRBD1. CDR3 size: 16 residues. In germline, CDR1 is KGHDR, CDR2 SFDVKD. J gave up 5 bases and V 9 bases, and 15 bases lay outside the gene matches.

This clonotype was observed a few times. The chain carries TRBV11-3 and TRBJ2-3, with a possible D match to TRBD2 (5 bases). V was pared by 4 bases and J by 0 bases, with 14 bases between. The germline V gene encodes CDR1 SGHNT and CDR2 YENEEA. The CDR3 contains 16 residues. CDR3 amino acids: CASSSHYGESTDTQYF. The DNA for the CDR3 is TGTGCCAGCAGCTCCCATTATGGGGAGAGCACAGATACGCAGTATTTT.

Many counts were recorded for this clonotype. This chain joins TRBV20-1 and TRBJ1-1; D is unresolved. CDR3 length equals 13 residues. Germline lookup yields CDR1 DFQATT and CDR2 SNEGSKA (reference sequence). Trimming cost V 3 bases and J 6 bases, with 14 bases left between them. The CDR3 loop reads CSASRGRHAEAFF. In DNA form, the CDR3 reads TGCAGTGCTAGTCGCGGCAGACACGCTGAAGCTTTCTTT.